A selection of T cell receptor beta chains follows, all from one sample in a study of T cells in Graves' hyperthyroidism and ophthalmopathy. MiXCR, run by TCRdb on the multiplex PCR reads, gives a single entry per CDR3 protein. This sample has hundreds of thousands of distinct CDR3 sequences, with around 15% found just once. Sequencing was done on a sample of blood. Receptors originate from a woman aged 40 to 50 with Graves' hyperthyroidism. Both conserved end residues are part of each CDR3. The order of the fields is clone size, J gene, D gene, V gene, CDR3 protein, CDR3 DNA. The D gene is left open where the match is weak. For some rows the clone size is stated as once, few or many, or as a class when expanded; others skip it.

size: -
J: TRBJ2-5
D: -
V: TRBV2
CDR3: CASSAWTEETQYF
DNA: TGTGCCAGCAGTGCCTGGACAGAAGAGACCCAGTACTTC

size: few
J: TRBJ2-5
D: TRBD2
V: TRBV11-3
CDR3: CASSHRPTSGSRETQYF
DNA: TGTGCCAGCAGCCACCGACCGACTAGCGGGAGTCGCGAGACCCAGTACTTC

size: many
J: TRBJ2-1
D: TRBD1
V: TRBV28
CDR3: CASGPTGARNEQFF
DNA: TGTGCCAGCGGCCCGACAGGGGCGAGAAATGAGCAGTTCTTC

size: -
J: TRBJ2-4
D: TRBD1
V: TRBV7-9
CDR3: CASSLGTGESKNIQYF
DNA: TGTGCCAGCAGCTTAGGGACAGGGGAGTCCAAAAACATTCAGTACTTC

size: many
J: TRBJ1-5
D: TRBD1
V: TRBV12-3/TRBV12-4
CDR3: CASSTGGGRNQPQHF
DNA: TGTGCCAGCAGTACAGGGGGCGGCCGCAATCAGCCCCAGCATTTT

size: -
J: TRBJ1-2
D: -
V: TRBV27
CDR3: CASSFSGTAYGYTF
DNA: TGTGCCAGCAGTTTTTCCGGGACGGCTTATGGCTACACCTTC

size: many
J: TRBJ2-2
D: -
V: TRBV6-2/TRBV6-3
CDR3: CASRILRGDTGELFF
DNA: TGTGCCAGCAGAATCCTAAGGGGGGACACCGGGGAGCTGTTTTTT

size: many
J: TRBJ1-5
D: -
V: TRBV30
CDR3: CAWSVQGGQPQHF
DNA: TGTGCCTGGAGTGTACAAGGCGGTCAGCCCCAGCATTTT

size: -
J: TRBJ1-5
D: -
V: TRBV25-1
CDR3: CASRGGHGNQPQHF
DNA: TGTGCCAGCCGGGGGGGGCATGGCAATCAGCCCCAGCATTTT

size: many
J: TRBJ2-7
D: TRBD1
V: TRBV20-1
CDR3: CSAREGDRDYEQYF
DNA: TGCAGTGCTAGAGAGGGTGACAGGGACTACGAGCAGTACTTC

size: many
J: TRBJ2-7
D: -
V: TRBV28
CDR3: CASSSPGASGDLGEQYF
DNA: TGTGCCAGCAGTTCCCCAGGCGCCTCAGGGGACCTCGGCGAGCAGTACTTC

size: many
J: TRBJ1-2
D: -
V: TRBV12-3/TRBV12-4
CDR3: CASSFNIYGYTF
DNA: TGTGCCAGCAGTTTTAACATCTATGGCTACACCTTC

size: many
J: TRBJ2-1
D: -
V: TRBV18
CDR3: CASSPRDANEQFF
DNA: TGTGCCAGCTCACCACGAGATGCGAATGAGCAGTTCTTC

size: few
J: TRBJ2-7
D: -
V: TRBV4-1
CDR3: CASSQDEVSSYEQYF
DNA: TGCGCCAGCAGCCAAGATGAGGTTAGCTCCTACGAGCAGTACTTC

size: few
J: TRBJ2-7
D: -
V: TRBV6-1
CDR3: CASSPKDEQYF
DNA: TGTGCCAGCAGCCCAAAGGACGAGCAGTACTTC

size: many
J: TRBJ2-7
D: -
V: TRBV28
CDR3: CASSPSVYEQYF
DNA: TGTGCCAGCAGCCCTAGCGTCTACGAGCAGTACTTC

size: many
J: TRBJ2-7
D: -
V: TRBV5-1
CDR3: CASSLEGIEQYF
DNA: TGCGCCAGCAGCTTGGAGGGGATCGAGCAGTACTTC

size: many
J: TRBJ1-3
D: -
V: TRBV2
CDR3: CASSPAPVNSGNTIYF
DNA: TGTGCCAGCAGTCCAGCCCCAGTTAACTCTGGAAACACCATATATTTT

size: -
J: TRBJ1-1
D: -
V: TRBV7-8
CDR3: CASSLGPGTNTEAFF
DNA: TGTGCCAGCAGCTTAGGGCCAGGAACGAACACTGAAGCTTTCTTT

size: -
J: TRBJ1-6
D: TRBD1
V: TRBV28
CDR3: CASSPRDRYLLGSPLHF
DNA: TGTGCCAGCAGTCCCCGGGACAGGTACCTCCTAGGTTCACCCCTCCACTTT

size: many
J: TRBJ2-1
D: TRBD2
V: TRBV18
CDR3: CASVLAGGNNEQFF
DNA: TGTGCCAGCGTACTAGCGGGAGGCAACAATGAGCAGTTCTTC

size: many
J: TRBJ2-2
D: TRBD1
V: TRBV2
CDR3: CASRGQGGSGELFF
DNA: TGTGCCAGCAGGGGACAGGGAGGGTCCGGGGAGCTGTTTTTT

size: many
J: TRBJ1-5
D: -
V: TRBV2
CDR3: CASSPWTDQPQHF
DNA: TGTGCCAGCAGTCCTTGGACAGATCAGCCCCAGCATTTT

size: many
J: TRBJ2-1
D: -
V: TRBV2
CDR3: CASKLGQNGRQFF
DNA: TGTGCCAGCAAGCTTGGACAGAACGGGAGACAGTTCTTC

size: few
J: TRBJ2-2
D: -
V: TRBV12-5
CDR3: CASGYMGSGELFF
DNA: TGTGCTAGTGGTTATATGGGGTCCGGGGAGCTGTTTTTT

size: few
J: TRBJ2-7
D: TRBD2
V: TRBV6-1
CDR3: CASTLDLGLAAYEQYF
DNA: TGTGCCAGCACCCTAGATTTAGGACTAGCGGCCTACGAGCAGTACTTC